The 28 T cell receptor beta chains reported below all come from one sample, sequenced in a study of T-cell reconstitution after alpha-beta-depleted transplantation in children listed by TCRdb under 2016. The library was made by PCR. The instrument was an Illumina HiSeq 2500. TCR libraries were prepared with molecular barcoding, using unique molecular identifiers to normalize TCRbeta repertoire quantification. TCRdb passed the public sequencing reads through fastp at Q25 and MiXCR, retaining productive beta sequences. Rows with one shared CDR3 protein collapse into an entry with the most common genes and DNA. Within this sample are 75,000 to 90,000 distinct CDR3 sequences, with 14% of them counted one time only. Around 26% of the sample belongs to the ten largest clones. The treatment or condition label, read with the paper, signifies: allogeneic hematopoietic cell transplantation with graft depleted of TCRalphabeta T cells and CD19 B cells.

Sequenced material: PBMCs, mostly from graft donor cells, taken 180 days after TCRalphabeta/CD19-depleted stem cell transplant. These receptors came from a male patient under 10 years old who had a stem cell transplant for acute lymphoblastic leukemia, so the T cells may come from the graft donor.

This clonotype appeared a few times. The CDR3 loop is CASSLIAATYNEQFF. The CDR3 DNA is TGTGCCAGCAGCTTGATAGCGGCCACCTACAATGAGCAGTTCTTC. The chain recombines TRBV5-5 with TRBJ2-1, with a weak D call TRBD2 (6 bases). V was trimmed by 1 base and J by 2 bases, leaving 10 bases between them. Germline loops: CDR1 SGHKS, CDR2 YYEKEE (reference sequence). This CDR3 is built from 15 residues.

This sequence joins TRBV11-3 and TRBJ2-1; D gene uncertain. This CDR3 contains 13 residues. V lost 0 bases and J lost 9, with 9 bases in between. Germline V gene lookup returns CDR1 SGHNT and CDR2 YENEEA. CDR3 sequence: CASSLEGPSEQFF. In DNA form, the CDR3 reads TGTGCCAGCAGCTTAGAAGGACCTTCTGAGCAGTTCTTC.

This rearrangement joins TRBV7-6 to TRBJ2-7; TRBD2 is a possible D gene (6 bases). The V and J ends lost 2 bases and 1 base respectively, with 18 bases between them. This CDR3 is built from 17 residues. Per germline, CDR1 SGHVS and CDR2 FNYEAQ. In DNA form, the CDR3 reads TGTGCCAGCAGCTTATGGGCTAGCGATACGATTTCCTACGAGCAGTACTTC. Its protein product is CASSLWASDTISYEQYF.

Only a few counts were recorded for this clonotype. The rearrangement joins TRBV7-2 to TRBJ1-2; TRBD1 matches 8 bases. This CDR3 contains 16 residues. V lost 5 bases, J lost 7 bases, and 15 bases stayed unmatched. Germline CDR1 is SGHTA and CDR2 is FQGNSA. The CDR3 here is CASSPRQGRAKGGYTF. CDR3 DNA: TGTGCCAGCAGCCCCCGACAGGGGCGCGCTAAAGGTGGCTACACCTTC.

This clonotype was detected only a few times. V gene TRBV9 combines with J gene TRBJ2-1; D is perhaps TRBD1 (5 bases). V gave up 0 bases and J gave up 8 bases, with 9 bases separating them. This CDR3 spans 13 amino acids. CDR1 is SGDLS, CDR2 YYNGEE, per germline. Written as DNA, the CDR3 is TGTGCCAGCAGCGTAGTTAGGGGCCATGAGCAGTTCTTC. It yields the protein CASSVVRGHEQFF.

This clonotype is classed as medium-sized. The chain carries TRBV28 and TRBJ2-7; no definite D call. Trimming took off 1 base at V and 3 bases at J, with 4 bases between the two ends. Looked up from germline, CDR1 is MDHEN and CDR2 is SYDVKM. The CDR3 spans 12 residues. The CDR3 nucleotides read TGTGCCAGCAGTTTATTCGACTACGAGCAGTACTTC. This sequence encodes CASSLFDYEQYF.

This clonotype was picked up a small number of times. The rearrangement uses TRBV7-6 and TRBJ2-3, with D perhaps being TRBD1 or TRBD2 (6 bases each). Trimming cost V 3 bases and J 4 bases, with 11 bases left between them. Germline assignment: CDR1 SGHVS and CDR2 FNYEAQ. The CDR3 consists of 14 residues. This CDR3 is CASSLSGAPDTQYF. In DNA form, the CDR3 reads TGTGCCAGCAGCTTGTCGGGGGCCCCAGATACGCAGTATTTT.

In this sample, this clonotype turned up a few times. The CDR3 DNA reads as TGTGCCAGCAGCCTAGACTCCCCGTCCGGCGAGCAGTACTTC. It translates to CASSLDSPSGEQYF. The chain employs TRBV7-9 and TRBJ2-7, with unresolved D. The CDR3 covers 14 residues. Germline CDR1 is SEHNR and CDR2 is FQNEAQ (reference sequence). Trimming pared 5 bases from V and 6 bases from J, leaving 17 bases between.

The V and J genes are TRBV2 and TRBJ1-6; 8 positions agree with TRBD1. CDR1 and CDR2 from the germline V gene are SNHLY and FYNNEI. This CDR3 comprises 15 residues. V lost 2 bases to trimming and J lost 11 bases; unmatched junction nucleotides: 8. This CDR3 is CASSEQGRGHAPLHF. The CDR3 DNA sequence: TGTGCCAGCAGTGAACAGGGCAGGGGGCATGCACCCCTCCACTTT.

J is TRBJ2-1 and V is TRBV20-1; 8 positions match TRBD2. The CDR3 sequence is 16 residues long. In germline, CDR1 is DFQATT, CDR2 SNEGSKA (reference sequence). With V trimmed by 1 base and J by 5 bases, 10 bases remained unmatched. For the CDR3, the DNA is TGCAGTGCTAGAGTCGTCGGGGGGGTGACGGACAATGAGCAGTTCTTC. As protein: CSARVVGGVTDNEQFF.

This sequence joins TRBV7-9 and TRBJ1-1; TRBD1 is a possible D gene (5 bases). CDR1 is SEHNR, CDR2 FQNEAQ, per germline (reference sequence). Between the trimmed V and J ends, which lost 3 bases and 4 bases, there was a span of 12 bases. CDR3 length equals 14 residues. For the CDR3, the DNA is TGTGCCAGCAGCTTGCAGGGCTTCGCCACTGAAGCTTTCTTT. Translation gives CASSLQGFATEAFF.

Only a few counts were recorded for this clonotype. The chain is built from TRBV29-1 and TRBJ2-3; D gene unclear. The CDR3 spans 12 residues. V was trimmed by 4 bases and J by 1 base, leaving 6 bases between them. Per the germline V gene, CDR1 is SQVTM and CDR2 is ANQGSEA. The DNA for the CDR3 is TGCAGCGTTGTTGTGCGCACAGATACGCAGTATTTT. Encoded protein: CSVVVRTDTQYF.

Remarks on this clonotype: One junction end disagrees with the germline gene, perhaps due to a read error. The chain joins TRBV7-6 to TRBJ1-4; a possible D gene is TRBD1 (5 bases). Looked up from germline, CDR1 is SGHVS and CDR2 is FNYEAQ. This CDR3 is built from 13 residues. Written as DNA, the CDR3 is TGTTCCAGCAGCTGGGGGATTAATGAAAAACTGTTTTTT. This encodes CSSSWGINEKLFF.

This chain joins TRBV24-1 and TRBJ1-2; D remains ambiguous. Germline V lookup: CDR1 KGHDR, CDR2 SFDVKD. The CDR3 runs 11 residues. V shed 8 bases and J shed 7 bases, with 10 bases lying between them. The CDR3: CATNGETGYTF. CDR3 nucleotide sequence: TGTGCCACCAATGGGGAGACTGGCTACACCTTC.

The V and J genes are TRBV4-2 and TRBJ2-2; tentative D call: TRBD1 (7 bases). This CDR3 spans 15 amino acids. V was trimmed by 0 bases and J by 3 bases, leaving 8 bases between them. Germline values: CDR1 LGHNA, CDR2 YNFKEQ. The CDR3 sequence is CASSQDRGDTGELFF. DNA of the CDR3: TGTGCCAGCAGCCAAGACAGGGGGGACACCGGGGAGCTGTTTTTT.

This chain links TRBV5-1 with TRBJ2-3; TRBD2 agrees at 12 bases. The CDR3 has 15 amino acids. With 5 bases clipped from V and 4 bases from J, the junction kept 5 bases outside the gene matches. Germline lookup yields CDR1 SGHRS and CDR2 YFSETQ. The CDR3 sequence: CASSPLAGGPDTQYF. The CDR3, as DNA: TGCGCCAGCAGTCCCCTAGCGGGGGGGCCAGATACGCAGTATTTT.

The chain is built from TRBV12-5 and TRBJ2-5; 7 bases agree with TRBD1. Trimming at V came to 1 base and at J to 0 bases, leaving 20 bases not matched to a gene. CDR3 size: 21 residues. Germline lookup yields CDR1 LGHNT and CDR2 FRNRAP. CDR3 protein: CASGLAGKQGDTGAYQETQYF. The CDR3 nucleotides are TGTGCTAGTGGTTTGGCCGGAAAGCAGGGGGATACAGGGGCCTACCAAGAGACCCAGTACTTC.

On this clonotype: This may arise from a read error, as a much more abundant clone is one base away. This CDR3 fails to terminate in the conserved phenylalanine or tryptophan, so it likely reflects a read error. The chain is built from TRBV20-1 and TRBJ2-7; no clear D. The CDR3 has 15 amino acids. Germline CDR1 DFQATT, CDR2 SNEGSKA (reference sequence). Trimming removed 1 base from V and 2 bases from J, with 15 bases in between. The DNA for the CDR3 is TGCAGTGCTAGAGCCCCCAGATTGTCTACCTACGAGCAGTACCTC. It translates to CSARAPRLSTYEQYL.

This clonotype was counted between two and nine times. The V gene is TRBV18, the J gene TRBJ2-3; no clear D gene. V was pared by 2 bases and J by 1 base, with 10 bases between. CDR3 length: 15 residues. Germline V gives CDR1 KGHSH, CDR2 LQKENI. CDR3 DNA sequence: TGTGCCAGCTCACCATACCAGTCGGGCACAGATACGCAGTATTTT. It specifies CASSPYQSGTDTQYF.

This chain joins TRBV12-3 or TRBV12-4 and TRBJ1-2; D gene unclear. With 0 bases removed from V and 7 bases from J, the gap between germline ends came to 12 bases. CDR3 size: 14 residues. The CDR3 DNA reads TGTGCCAGCAGTTTAGCGCATGAGGAGCGTGGCTACACCTTC. It translates to CASSLAHEERGYTF.

The chain uses TRBV7-2 and TRBJ2-3; D unclear. The CDR3 is made up of 14 amino acids. Trimming cost V 1 base and J 4 bases, with 9 bases left between them. Germline V gene sequence: CDR1 SGHTA, CDR2 FQGNSA. Here the CDR3 DNA reads TGTGCCAGCAGCTTAGAATCCGGACCAGATACGCAGTATTTT. This translates into CASSLESGPDTQYF.

At least ten counts were recorded for this clonotype. The chain couples TRBV9 to TRBJ2-5; the match to TRBD2 covers 8 bases. Germline V gene data show CDR1 as SGDLS and CDR2 as YYNGEE. This CDR3 has 16 amino acids. The ends lost 4 bases at V and 1 base at J; junction bases unmatched: 9. This CDR3 reads CASSPFTGGAQETQYF. The DNA of the CDR3 is TGTGCCAGCAGCCCCTTCACCGGGGGGGCCCAAGAGACCCAGTACTTC.

V gene TRBV7-2 combines with J gene TRBJ2-3; no firm D call. Germline assignment: CDR1 SGHTA and CDR2 FQGNSA. Trimming removed 3 bases at V and 7 bases at J, with 5 bases between. CDR3 length: 11 residues. The CDR3 loop reads CASSFQNTQYF. The CDR3 nucleotides read TGTGCCAGCAGCTTTCAGAATACGCAGTATTTT.

This clonotype was detected only a few times. The genes are TRBV11-2 and TRBJ2-7, with TRBD1 identical over 8 bases. The junction had 9 bases not matched to a gene; V was cut back by 5 bases and J by 3 bases. Germline V CDR1 and CDR2: SGHAT, FQNNGV. There are 15 residues in the CDR3. CDR3 in DNA: TGTGCCAGCAGCCCCAGGGGGGACAGGCTCTACGAGCAGTACTTC. Its protein is CASSPRGDRLYEQYF.

V gene TRBV6-1 combines with J gene TRBJ1-1, with a weak D call TRBD1 (5 bases). The CDR3 consists of 15 residues. The germline V gene has CDR1 MNHNS and CDR2 SASEGT. Trimming left V 2 bases short and J 3 bases short, with 13 bases between. The CDR3 nucleotides read TGTGCCAGCAGTGAAAGGGCAGGGACGTACACTGAAGCTTTCTTT. This encodes CASSERAGTYTEAFF.

V is TRBV15 and J is TRBJ2-1; 10 nucleotides match TRBD2. J was trimmed by 8 bases and V by 3 bases; bases with no gene match: 4. The CDR3 sequence is 14 residues long. The germline V gene encodes CDR1 LNHNV and CDR2 YYDKDF (reference sequence). The CDR3 region is CATSRLAGVHEQFF. The CDR3 region has the DNA TGTGCCACCAGCAGGCTAGCGGGAGTCCATGAGCAGTTCTTC.

The chain employs TRBV9 and TRBJ2-7; TRBD2 agrees at 13 bases. From germline, CDR1 is SGDLS and CDR2 YYNGEE. V lost 4 bases to trimming and J lost 4 bases; unmatched junction nucleotides: 11. CDR3 length: 17 residues. Written as DNA, the CDR3 is TGTGCCAGCAGCCCCAGTCCCGGGACTAGCGGGGTTTACGAGCAGTACTTC. It encodes CASSPSPGTSGVYEQYF.

The J gene is TRBJ2-7, the V gene TRBV7-9, with D perhaps given as TRBD1 or TRBD2 (6 bases each). Germline CDR1 and CDR2: SEHNR and FQNEAQ (reference sequence). Trimming took 1 base from V and 1 from J, leaving 14 bases between them. CDR3 length: 16 amino acids. The CDR3 coding sequence is TGTGCCAGCAGCTTAGGGGACGGGGGCGCGTCCTACGAGCAGTACTTC. Its translation: CASSLGDGGASYEQYF.